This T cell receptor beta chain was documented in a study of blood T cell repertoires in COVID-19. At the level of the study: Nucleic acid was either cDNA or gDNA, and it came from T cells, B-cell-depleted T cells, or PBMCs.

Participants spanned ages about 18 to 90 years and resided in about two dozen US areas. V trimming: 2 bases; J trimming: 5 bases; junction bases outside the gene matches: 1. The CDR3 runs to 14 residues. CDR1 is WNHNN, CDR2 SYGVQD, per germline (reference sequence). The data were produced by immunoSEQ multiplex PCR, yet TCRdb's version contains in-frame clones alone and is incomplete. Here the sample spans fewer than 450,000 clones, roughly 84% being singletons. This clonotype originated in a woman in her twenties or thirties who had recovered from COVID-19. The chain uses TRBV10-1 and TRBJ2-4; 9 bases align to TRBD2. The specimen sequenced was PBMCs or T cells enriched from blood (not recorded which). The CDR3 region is CASSEASGENIQYF. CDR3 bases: TGCGCCAGCAGTGAGGCTAGCGGGGAAAACATTCAGTACTTC.